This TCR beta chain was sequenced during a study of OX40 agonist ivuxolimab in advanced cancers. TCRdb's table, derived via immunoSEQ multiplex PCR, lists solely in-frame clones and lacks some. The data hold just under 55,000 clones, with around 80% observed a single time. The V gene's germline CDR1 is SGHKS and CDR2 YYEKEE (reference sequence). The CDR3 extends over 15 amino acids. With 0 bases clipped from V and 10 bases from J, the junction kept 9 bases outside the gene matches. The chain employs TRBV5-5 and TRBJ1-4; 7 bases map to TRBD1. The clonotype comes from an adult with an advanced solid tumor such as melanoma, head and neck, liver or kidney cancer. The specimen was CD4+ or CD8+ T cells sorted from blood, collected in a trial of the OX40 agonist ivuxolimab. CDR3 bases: TGTGCCAGCAGCTTGGAGGGGGCGCGGTTTGGAAAACTGTTTTTT. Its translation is CASSLEGARFGKLFF.